Below are 8 T cell receptor beta chains sequenced from a single sample in a study of T cell repertoires in cytomegalovirus infection. No antigen has been identified for these receptors. From the reads, TCRdb called clonotypes with MiXCR, one entry per CDR3 protein. The table includes about 7,600 distinct CDR3 sequences, about 53% detected once. Material: PBMCs, sequenced either directly or after in vitro stimulation (not recorded which). Receptors were obtained from a human donor in good health (CMV status not recorded). Some clones in this sample may be carry-over from other donors' samples.

For this clonotype: One end of the junction fails to match germline, which may point to a read error. The V and J genes are TRBV12-3 or TRBV12-4 and TRBJ2-1; no clear D. CDR3 length: 20 residues. Written as DNA, the CDR3 is TGTGCCAGCAGCTCCCTAAGCCTCCTTGGTGTAGAAAGGTCCTACCATGAGCAGTTCTTC. Its protein product is CASSSLSLLGVERSYHEQFF.

The gene calls are TRBV20-1 and TRBJ1-5; 9 bases agree with TRBD1. The germline V gene encodes CDR1 DFQATT and CDR2 SNEGSKA (reference sequence). The V segment lost 8 bases and the J segment 0 bases; nucleotides outside the gene matches: 11. CDR3 size: 16 residues. CDR3 nucleotides: TGCAGTTCTTGGGACAGGGTTCTTTATAGCAATCAGCCCCAGCATTTT. It translates to CSSWDRVLYSNQPQHF.

A few counts support this clonotype. The chain is built from TRBV7-2 and TRBJ2-3, with D possibly matching TRBD2 (6 bases). This CDR3 contains 12 residues. V was shortened by 2 bases and J by 13 bases, with 13 bases between the two germline ends. From germline, CDR1 is SGHTA and CDR2 FQGNSA. DNA for the CDR3: TGTGCCAGCAGCTTACGGCGGGGAGATAAGTATTTT. Translation gives CASSLRRGDKYF.

This clonotype is medium-sized (0.01 to 0.1%) within its sample. The chain's CDR3 is CASSLEYGRTEAFF. The CDR3 DNA is TGTGCCAGCAGCTTAGAGTACGGGCGAACTGAAGCTTTCTTT. The chain has TRBV7-2 and TRBJ1-1; D ambiguous. The germline CDR1 and CDR2 sequences are SGHTA and FQGNSA. CDR3 length equals 14 residues. The germline V and J ends were trimmed by 1 base and 5 bases, with 11 bases remaining between them.

DNA of the CDR3: TGTGCCAGCAGCCCCGGGGGGTGCGAGCAGTACTTC. Its translation is CASSPGGCEQYF. V is TRBV7-6 and J is TRBJ2-7; TRBD2 aligns across 7 bases. Germline V gene sequence: CDR1 SGHVS, CDR2 FNYEAQ. The trim removed 5 bases at V and 6 bases at J, leaving 4 bases unmatched. The CDR3 is made up of 12 amino acids.

In the case of this clonotype: It is likely a read error, because the conserved phenylalanine at the end of the CDR3 is missing. The DNA is omitted, as the CDR3 cannot be located on it reliably, and the CDR3 follows TCRdb's listing. The rearrangement uses TRBV7-2 and TRBJ2-3. The CDR3 extends over 14 residues, inclusive of both ends. The V gene's germline CDR1 is SGHTA and CDR2 FQGNSA. This CDR3 reads CASRLTAKIDTKYL.

The chain combines TRBV12-3 or TRBV12-4 with TRBJ1-5, with D perhaps matching TRBD1 (6 bases). The CDR3 is 15 residues long. Trimming took off 4 bases at V and 0 bases at J, with 10 bases between the two ends. CDR3: CASSSGAYSNQPQHF. CDR3 nucleotides: TGTGCCAGCAGTTCGGGGGCTTATAGCAATCAGCCCCAGCATTTT.

To note about this clonotype: Germline and junction disagree at one end, which may indicate a read error. The CDR3 loop is CASSHRGSEKYF. CDR3 sequence (DNA): TGTGCCAGCAGCCATCGAGGGTCCGAGAAGTACTTC. The chain joins TRBV14 to TRBJ2-7, with D possibly TRBD2 on 5 matching bases. This CDR3 comprises 12 residues. The germline CDR1 and CDR2 sequences are SGHDN and FVKESK.